This T cell receptor beta chain was sequenced during a study of cytomegalovirus exposure and HLA in healthy donors. Regarding the study as a whole: DRB1 had the most TCR associations and HLA-C the fewest, a later analysis found, with rates varying by HLA locus. V segments that were indistinguishable, TRBV6-2 and TRBV6-3 among them, were omitted from analysis. It was shown in a later analysis that HLA-associated TCR beta chains were more clonally expanded than other, equally common chains. Earlier findings revealed that most TCR beta V segments proved productive either about 87% or about 30% of the time.

The V segment lost 6 bases and the J segment 7 bases; nucleotides outside the gene matches: 12. Germline V gene data show CDR1 as LNHNV and CDR2 as YYDKDF (reference sequence). The CDR3 runs 15 residues. Primers included in the PCR were 60 Vbeta and 13 Jbeta primers. Data came from immunoSEQ multiplex PCR; TCRdb stores just in-frame clones and leaves some out. The data show 150,000 to 160,000 clones, approximately 82% seen once. This clone was seen once. What it binds is unknown. This chain connects TRBV15 to TRBJ1-5, with 7 bases matching TRBD1. The sequence was collected from a woman aged 45-60 years in good health and CMV-seropositive. The sample consisted of PBMCs. The CDR3 here is CATRLGDREVQPQHF. CDR3 in DNA: TGTGCCACCAGGTTGGGTGACAGGGAGGTACAGCCCCAGCATTTT.